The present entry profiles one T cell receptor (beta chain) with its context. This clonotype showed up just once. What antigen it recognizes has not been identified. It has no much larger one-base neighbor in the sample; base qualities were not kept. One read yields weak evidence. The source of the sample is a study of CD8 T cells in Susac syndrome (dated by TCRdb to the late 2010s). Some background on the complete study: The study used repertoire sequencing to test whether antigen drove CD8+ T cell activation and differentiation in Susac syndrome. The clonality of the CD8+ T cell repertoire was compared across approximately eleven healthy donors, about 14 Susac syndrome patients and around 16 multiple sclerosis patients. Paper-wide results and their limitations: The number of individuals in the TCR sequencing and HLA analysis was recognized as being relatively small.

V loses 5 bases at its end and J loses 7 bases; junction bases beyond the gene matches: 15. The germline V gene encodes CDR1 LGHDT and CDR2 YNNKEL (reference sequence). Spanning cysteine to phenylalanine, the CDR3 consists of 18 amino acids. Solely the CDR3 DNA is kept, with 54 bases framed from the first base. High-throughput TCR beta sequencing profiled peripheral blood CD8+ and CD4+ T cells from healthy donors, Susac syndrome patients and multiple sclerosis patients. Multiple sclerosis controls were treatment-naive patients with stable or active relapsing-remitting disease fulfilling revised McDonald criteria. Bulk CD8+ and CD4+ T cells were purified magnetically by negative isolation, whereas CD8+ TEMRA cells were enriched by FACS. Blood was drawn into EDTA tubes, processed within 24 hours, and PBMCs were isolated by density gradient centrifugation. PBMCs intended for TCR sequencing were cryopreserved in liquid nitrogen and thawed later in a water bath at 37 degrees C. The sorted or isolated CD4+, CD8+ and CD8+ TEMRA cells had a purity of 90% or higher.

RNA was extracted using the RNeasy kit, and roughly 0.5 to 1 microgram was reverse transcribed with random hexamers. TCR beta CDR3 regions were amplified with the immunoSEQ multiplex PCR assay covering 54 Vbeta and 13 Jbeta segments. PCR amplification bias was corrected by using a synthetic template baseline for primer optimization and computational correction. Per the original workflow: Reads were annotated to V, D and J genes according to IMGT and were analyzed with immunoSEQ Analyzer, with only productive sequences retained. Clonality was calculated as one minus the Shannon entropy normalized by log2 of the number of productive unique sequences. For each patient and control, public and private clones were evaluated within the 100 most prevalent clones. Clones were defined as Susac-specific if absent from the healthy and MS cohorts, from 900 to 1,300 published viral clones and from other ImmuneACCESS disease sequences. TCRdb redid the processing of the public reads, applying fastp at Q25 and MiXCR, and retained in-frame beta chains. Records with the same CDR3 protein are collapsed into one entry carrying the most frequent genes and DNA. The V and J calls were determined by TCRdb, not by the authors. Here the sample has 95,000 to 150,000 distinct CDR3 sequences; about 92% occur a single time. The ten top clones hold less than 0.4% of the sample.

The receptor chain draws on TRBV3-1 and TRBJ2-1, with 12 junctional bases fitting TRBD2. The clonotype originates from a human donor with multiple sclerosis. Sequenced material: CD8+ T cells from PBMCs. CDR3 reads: CASSNTVRLAGGPNEQFF. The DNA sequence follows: TGTGCCAGCAGCAATACAGTAAGGCTAGCGGGGGGGCCTAATGAGCAGTTCTTC.